Listed below are T cell receptor beta chains from one sample, sequenced in a study of T cells in localized non-small cell lung cancer. Clones were sequenced by immunoSEQ multiplex PCR, and TCRdb holds only the in-frame ones, with some missing. This table holds about 41,000 clones, about 83% found once. This specimen consisted of PBMCs, obtained before any cancer treatment. These receptors originate from a man between 40 and 69 years old with stage II lung adenocarcinoma. The CDR3 runs from the conserved cysteine through the conserved F or W. D genes are given only for firm matches. Clone size is stated in some rows and not others, as once, few, many or a class when expanded.

j_call d_call v_call clone_size cdr3_aa cdr3_nt
TRBJ2-1 TRBD1 TRBV4-1 once CASSLWDRGYDEQFF TGCGCCAGCAGCCTATGGGACAGGGGTTACGATGAGCAGTTCTTC
TRBJ2-2 . TRBV6-5 . CASRRRVANTGELFF TGTGCCAGCAGACGTAGGGTTGCGAACACCGGGGAGCTGTTTTTT
TRBJ2-2 TRBD1 TRBV19 . CASSIRGRNTGELFF TGTGCCAGTAGTATAAGGGGGCGGAACACCGGGGAGCTGTTTTTT
TRBJ1-6 . TRBV7-2 . CASSLVRSNSPLHF TGTGCCAGCAGCTTAGTCAGGAGTAATTCACCCCTCCACTTT
TRBJ2-7 . TRBV11-2 . CASSLDAGTSYEQYF TGTGCCAGCAGCTTAGATGCAGGAACCTCCTACGAGCAGTACTTC
TRBJ2-1 TRBD2 TRBV5-6 . CASSLVGRDEQFF TGTGCCAGCAGCTTGGTGGGGAGGGATGAGCAGTTCTTC
TRBJ2-3 TRBD2 TRBV6-5 . CASSSFSGGASDTQYF TGTGCCAGCAGTTCATTTAGCGGGGGGGCCTCAGATACGCAGTATTTT
TRBJ2-7 . TRBV10-3 . CAISVKAPGLYEQYF TGTGCCATCAGTGTAAAGGCCCCGGGTCTCTACGAGCAGTACTTC
TRBJ2-7 TRBD1 TRBV7-2 . CASGTGQGNYEQYF TGTGCCAGCGGAACGGGACAGGGGAACTACGAGCAGTACTTC
TRBJ1-5 . TRBV5-5 . CASSGGQSHSNQPQHF TGTGCCAGCAGCGGGGGACAAAGCCATAGCAATCAGCCCCAGCATTTT
TRBJ1-4 TRBD1 TRBV7-2 once CASSLSRDRVVKLFF TGTGCCAGCAGCTTAAGCCGGGACAGGGTCGTAAAACTGTTTTTT
TRBJ1-1 . TRBV11-1 . CASSQRPVNTEAFF TGTGCCAGCAGCCAACGTCCAGTGAACACTGAAGCTTTCTTT
TRBJ2-7 . TRBV2 . CASSGEYQDSEQYF TGTGCCAGCAGTGGCGAATACCAGGATTCCGAGCAGTACTTC
TRBJ2-7 . TRBV9 once CASSPDNLLGEQYF TGTGCCAGCAGCCCAGACAACCTACTAGGTGAGCAGTACTTC
TRBJ1-1 TRBD1 TRBV6-5 . CASRLTGRGTEAFF TGTGCCAGCAGGCTGACAGGGCGAGGCACTGAAGCTTTCTTT
TRBJ2-7 . TRBV20-1 . CSASGPGEQYF TGCAGTGCTAGCGGCCCTGGCGAGCAGTACTTC
TRBJ2-2 . TRBV19 . CASRSRTGELFF TGTGCCAGTAGGAGCCGCACCGGGGAGCTGTTTTTT
TRBJ1-4 . TRBV10-3 . CAISDSTGTAEKLFF TGTGCCATCAGTGACTCCACAGGGACGGCTGAAAAACTGTTTTTT
TRBJ1-2 . TRBV19 . CASTRSLQGIEAGYTF TGTGCCAGTACGCGATCCCTACAGGGAATCGAGGCTGGCTACACCTTC
TRBJ2-1 TRBD2 TRBV29-1 . CSVMRGAQEEQFF TGCAGCGTTATGCGGGGGGCCCAGGAGGAGCAGTTCTTC
TRBJ1-4 . TRBV6-5 . CASRGRPGWGEKLFF TGTGCCAGCAGAGGTAGACCCGGGTGGGGTGAAAAACTGTTTTTT
TRBJ2-5 . TRBV14 . CASSQGPIGGLETQYF TGTGCCAGCAGCCAAGGCCCCATCGGGGGGCTGGAGACCCAGTACTTC
TRBJ2-1 . TRBV20-1 . CSALAHNEQFF TGCAGTGCTCTGGCCCACAATGAGCAGTTCTTC
TRBJ2-7 . TRBV6-1 . CASSEQLSSYEQYF TGTGCCAGCAGTGAACAGCTGAGCTCCTACGAGCAGTACTTC
TRBJ1-1 . TRBV6-1 . CASSFGGGLDTEAFF TGTGCCAGCAGTTTTGGGGGGGGTTTGGACACTGAAGCTTTCTTT
TRBJ2-1 . TRBV12-2 . CASRLARRSQGIYEQFF TGTGCAAGTCGCTTAGCGCGCAGAAGTCAGGGAATATATGAGCAGTTCTTC
TRBJ1-3 . TRBV4-3 . CASSDSSSGNTIYF TGCGCCAGCAGTGACAGCTCCTCTGGAAACACCATATATTTT
TRBJ1-6 . TRBV6-5 . CASRPWDGAFVLHF TGTGCCAGCAGACCTTGGGACGGTGCCTTTGTCCTCCACTTT
TRBJ2-3 TRBD2 TRBV4-1 . CASSQGGLAGGPGTTDTQYF TGCGCCAGCAGCCAAGGTGGACTAGCGGGAGGGCCCGGGACCACAGATACGCAGTATTTT
TRBJ2-1 TRBD1 TRBV29-1 few CSARKTGTLGSFF TGCAGCGCCCGAAAGACAGGGACCCTTGGGTCGTTCTTC
TRBJ2-1 TRBD2 TRBV14 . CASSKPLLAGAGEQFF TGTGCCAGCAGCAAACCTTTACTAGCGGGAGCGGGTGAGCAGTTCTTC
TRBJ2-3 . TRBV9 . CASSVAGTDTQYF TGTGCCAGCAGCGTAGCAGGGACAGATACGCAGTATTTT